These 6 T cell receptor beta chains share one sample of origin, sequenced in a study of blood T cell repertoires in COVID-19. TCRdb keeps only in-frame clones here, not all; method: immunoSEQ multiplex PCR. The data hold about 88,000 clones, with more than 70% observed a single time. Sequencing was performed on peripheral blood. The receptors come from a woman between 70 and 85 years old with acute or convalescent COVID-19.

The chain recombines TRBV2 with TRBJ1-5; tentatively, D is TRBD1 (5 bases). There are 13 residues in the CDR3. Germline CDR1 SNHLY, CDR2 FYNNEI. The V end lost 5 bases, the J end lost 3 bases, and 8 bases lay between the germline ends. The CDR3 sequence is CASSPGHNQPQHF. The CDR3 region has the DNA TGTGCCAGCAGTCCTGGACACAATCAGCCCCAGCATTTT.

The V gene is TRBV5-6, the J gene TRBJ2-3; 8 positions agree with TRBD2. The length of the CDR3 is 17 residues. Germline loops: CDR1 SGHDT, CDR2 YYEEEE. J was trimmed by 2 bases and V by 0 bases; bases with no gene match: 8. The CDR3 nucleotides are TGTGCCAGCAGCTTGGCCGGCGGGGGGTCGAACACAGATACGCAGTATTTT. Translated, it gives CASSLAGGGSNTDTQYF.

The DNA of the CDR3 is TGTGCCAGTAGTCTAACACTATGGAACACTGAAGCTTTCTTT. Encoded protein: CASSLTLWNTEAFF. The V and J genes are TRBV19 and TRBJ1-1; D unresolved. The CDR3 has 14 amino acids. V lost 5 bases and J 1 base, leaving 11 bases between the germline ends. The germline V gene encodes CDR1 LNHDA and CDR2 SQIVND (reference sequence).

The chain couples TRBV24-1 to TRBJ2-2; 9 nucleotides agree with TRBD1. The germline gives CDR1 KGHDR, CDR2 SFDVKD. This CDR3 has 14 residues. After removal of 2 bases from V and 6 bases from J, the junction contained 0 bases not matched to a gene. The chain's CDR3 is CATSDWTGAGELFF. CDR3 nucleotides: TGTGCCACCAGTGATTGGACAGGGGCCGGGGAGCTGTTTTTT.

This chain links TRBV12-5 with TRBJ1-1; TRBD1 is a possible D gene (5 bases). Trimming left V 6 bases short and J 8 bases short, with 16 bases between. CDR3 size: 13 residues. Per germline, CDR1 LGHNT and CDR2 FRNRAP. The CDR3: CASGSRAGTEAFF. The CDR3 DNA reads as TGTGCTAGTGGCTCTCGGGCGGGGACGGAAGCTTTCTTT.

This chain connects TRBV12-3 or TRBV12-4 to TRBJ1-1; perhaps TRBD1 as D (5 bases). CDR3 length: 11 residues. V was clipped by 3 bases and J by 8 bases, with 7 bases between them. The CDR3 is CASSLGGEAFF. DNA for the CDR3: TGTGCCAGCAGTTTGGGGGGAGAAGCTTTCTTT.